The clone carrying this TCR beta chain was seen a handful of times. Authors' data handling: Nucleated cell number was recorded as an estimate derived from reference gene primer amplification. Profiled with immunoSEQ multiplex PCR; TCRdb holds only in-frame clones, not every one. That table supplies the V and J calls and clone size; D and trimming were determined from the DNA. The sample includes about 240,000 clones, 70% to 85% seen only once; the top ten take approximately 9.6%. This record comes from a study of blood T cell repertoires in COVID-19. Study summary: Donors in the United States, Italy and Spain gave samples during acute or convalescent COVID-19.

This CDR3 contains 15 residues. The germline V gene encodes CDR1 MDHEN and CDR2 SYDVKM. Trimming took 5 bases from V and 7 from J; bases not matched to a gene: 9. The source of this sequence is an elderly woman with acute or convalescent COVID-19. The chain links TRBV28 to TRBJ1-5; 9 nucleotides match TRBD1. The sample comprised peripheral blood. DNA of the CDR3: TGTGCCAGCAGTCCAACAGGGGGCGGTGAACAGCCCCAGCATTTT. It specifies CASSPTGGGEQPQHF.